The rows below give T cell receptor beta chains drawn from one sample of a study of OX40 agonist ivuxolimab in advanced cancers. Assay used: immunoSEQ multiplex PCR; TCRdb lists only in-frame clones, some missing. The sample has 68,000 or so clones, approximately 86% seen once; the top ten hold around 1.9%. Sequencing was performed on CD4+ or CD8+ T cells sorted from blood, taken in a trial of the OX40 agonist ivuxolimab. All receptors derive from an adult with an advanced solid tumor such as melanoma, head and neck, liver or kidney cancer. CDR3s include the opening cysteine and the closing phenylalanine or tryptophan. The order of the fields is J gene, clone size, D gene, V gene, CDR3 DNA, CDR3 protein. A D gene is named only where the DNA matches it firmly. Expanded clones get a size class; other rows say once, few or many, or leave the size out.

J: TRBJ1-4; size: NA; D: NA; V: TRBV5-8; DNA: TGTGCCAGCAGACTTTACTTCGAAACTAATGAAAAACTGTTTTTT; CDR3: CASRLYFETNEKLFF
J: TRBJ2-5; size: NA; D: NA; V: TRBV29-1; DNA: TGCAGCGTTGAACGACAGCTGAAAGAGACCCAGTACTTC; CDR3: CSVERQLKETQYF
J: TRBJ2-3; size: NA; D: NA; V: TRBV6-5; DNA: TGTGCCAGCAGTTCGAAAGATACGCAGTATTTT; CDR3: CASSSKDTQYF
J: TRBJ2-3; size: NA; D: TRBD2; V: TRBV6-1; DNA: TGTGCCAGCAGTGAATATCGTCAGCGGGATACAGATACGCAGTATTTT; CDR3: CASSEYRQRDTDTQYF
J: TRBJ2-7; size: NA; D: NA; V: TRBV6-6; DNA: TGTGCCAGCAGTTACTCCAGGGACACCTACGAGCAGTACTTC; CDR3: CASSYSRDTYEQYF
J: TRBJ1-2; size: NA; D: TRBD1; V: TRBV7-9; DNA: TGTGCCAGCAGCTTATCTCCGGGACAGACCTTGGAGGGCTACACCTTC; CDR3: CASSLSPGQTLEGYTF
J: TRBJ1-1; size: NA; D: NA; V: TRBV5-1; DNA: TGCGCCAGCAGCCCTCAACCCGGGAGTATGAACACTGAAGCTTTCTTT; CDR3: CASSPQPGSMNTEAFF
J: TRBJ2-7; size: NA; D: NA; V: TRBV5-6; DNA: TGTGCCAGCAGCCCCGGGGACTTTTCCCCCTACGAGCAGTACTTC; CDR3: CASSPGDFSPYEQYF
J: TRBJ2-2; size: NA; D: NA; V: TRBV10-1; DNA: TGCGCCAGCAGTGAGTCGTGGGGGGCGGACACCGGGGAGCTGTTTTTT; CDR3: CASSESWGADTGELFF
J: TRBJ2-1; size: NA; D: NA; V: TRBV7-6; DNA: TGTGCCAGCACGTTGGGGCCCTACAATGAGCAGTTCTTC; CDR3: CASTLGPYNEQFF
J: TRBJ1-1; size: NA; D: NA; V: TRBV20-1; DNA: TGCAGTGCTAGAGTGGGCGCTGAAGCTTTCTTT; CDR3: CSARVGAEAFF
J: TRBJ1-6; size: NA; D: TRBD1; V: TRBV19; DNA: TGTGCCAGTAGTATAGGTAACAGGGGGCTCCAATCACCCCTCCACTTT; CDR3: CASSIGNRGLQSPLHF
J: TRBJ2-2; size: NA; D: NA; V: TRBV2; DNA: TGTGCCAGCAGTTCCGGGACAAGGAACACCGGGGAGCTGTTTTTT; CDR3: CASSSGTRNTGELFF
J: TRBJ2-3; size: few; D: TRBD1; V: TRBV4-2; DNA: TGTGCCAGCAGCCCGGACAGGGGGCTCCGAGATACGCAGTATTTT; CDR3: CASSPDRGLRDTQYF
J: TRBJ1-5; size: NA; D: NA; V: TRBV6-1; DNA: TGTGCCAGCAGTGAAGCGGCCGGGAACGCTTGGAATCAGCCCCAGCATTTT; CDR3: CASSEAAGNAWNQPQHF
J: TRBJ1-2; size: NA; D: NA; V: TRBV7-7; DNA: TGTGCCAGCAGCCCGGGGGGGGGCGAGCGTATAGGCTATGGCTACACCTTC; CDR3: CASSPGGGERIGYGYTF
J: TRBJ1-6; size: NA; D: TRBD1; V: TRBV7-2; DNA: TGTGCCAGCATTCAGACAGGGGGTAGCGTCAGCTCACCCCTCCACTTT; CDR3: CASIQTGGSVSSPLHF
J: TRBJ2-7; size: NA; D: TRBD1; V: TRBV11-2; DNA: TGTGCCAGCAGCCGCCAAGGGACAGTCTCCTACGAGCAGTACTTC; CDR3: CASSRQGTVSYEQYF
J: TRBJ1-1; size: NA; D: TRBD1; V: TRBV4-1; DNA: TGCGCCAGCAGCCAGGGCCCGGGACAGGGGTTCACTGAAGCTTTCTTT; CDR3: CASSQGPGQGFTEAFF
J: TRBJ1-1; size: NA; D: NA; V: TRBV20-1; DNA: TGCGGAAAAGGGGATCTGACTGAAGCTTTCTTT; CDR3: CGKGDLTEAFF
J: TRBJ2-7; size: NA; D: TRBD1; V: TRBV18; DNA: TGTGCCAGCTCACCGCGAGGGACAGGGGGCCTACAGGGCGAGCAGTACTTC; CDR3: CASSPRGTGGLQGEQYF
J: TRBJ1-6; size: NA; D: NA; V: TRBV5-6; DNA: TGTGCCAGCTTTCGACAGGACTGGAATTCACCCCTCCACTTT; CDR3: CASFRQDWNSPLHF
J: TRBJ2-5; size: NA; D: NA; V: TRBV5-8; DNA: TGTGCCAGCAGCATCCCCAGGGGCAGGGAGACCCAGTACTTC; CDR3: CASSIPRGRETQYF
J: TRBJ1-1; size: NA; D: NA; V: TRBV7-2; DNA: TGTGCCAGCAGCCCGGGACGAGCGAACACTGAAGCTTTCTTT; CDR3: CASSPGRANTEAFF
J: TRBJ2-7; size: once; D: TRBD2; V: TRBV18; DNA: TGTGCCAGCTCCCTAGCGGGAGGGCCGGGCGAGCAGTACTTC; CDR3: CASSLAGGPGEQYF
J: TRBJ2-7; size: NA; D: NA; V: TRBV6-1; DNA: TGTGCCAGCAGTTTGAGAGCCTCCTACGAGCAGTACTTC; CDR3: CASSLRASYEQYF
J: TRBJ2-1; size: NA; D: TRBD2; V: TRBV28; DNA: TGTGCCAGCAATGTAGGACTAGCGAAACATGAGCAGTTCTTC; CDR3: CASNVGLAKHEQFF
J: TRBJ2-5; size: NA; D: TRBD2; V: TRBV19; DNA: TGTGCCAGTAGTATAGACCACCTGACTAGCGAAGAGACCCAGTACTTC; CDR3: CASSIDHLTSEETQYF
J: TRBJ2-7; size: NA; D: NA; V: TRBV9; DNA: TGTGCCAGCAGCGTAGCCACGGGTGCCTACGAGCAGTACTTC; CDR3: CASSVATGAYEQYF
J: TRBJ2-7; size: NA; D: NA; V: TRBV7-6; DNA: TGTGCCAGCAGCCTTGACAACTACGAGCAGTACTTC; CDR3: CASSLDNYEQYF
J: TRBJ2-3; size: NA; D: NA; V: TRBV4-2; DNA: TGTGCCAGCAGCCAAGAAAAAAACTGGGGTACGCAGTATTTT; CDR3: CASSQEKNWGTQYF
J: TRBJ1-1; size: NA; D: NA; V: TRBV7-6; DNA: TGTGCCAGCAGCTTAGATTTGAACACTGAAGCTTTCTTT; CDR3: CASSLDLNTEAFF